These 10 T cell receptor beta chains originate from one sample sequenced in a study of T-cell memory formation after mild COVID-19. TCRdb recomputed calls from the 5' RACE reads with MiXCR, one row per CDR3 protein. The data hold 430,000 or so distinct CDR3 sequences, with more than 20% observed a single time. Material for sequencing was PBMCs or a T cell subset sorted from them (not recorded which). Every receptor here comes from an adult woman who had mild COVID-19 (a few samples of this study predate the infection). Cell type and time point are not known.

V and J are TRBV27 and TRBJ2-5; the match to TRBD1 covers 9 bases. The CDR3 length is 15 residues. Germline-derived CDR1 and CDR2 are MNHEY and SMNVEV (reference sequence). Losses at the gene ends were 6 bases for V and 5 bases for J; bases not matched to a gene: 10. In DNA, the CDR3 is TGTGCCAGCAGGCCGAACAGGGGGCTATGGGAGACCCAGTACTTC. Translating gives CASRPNRGLWETQYF.

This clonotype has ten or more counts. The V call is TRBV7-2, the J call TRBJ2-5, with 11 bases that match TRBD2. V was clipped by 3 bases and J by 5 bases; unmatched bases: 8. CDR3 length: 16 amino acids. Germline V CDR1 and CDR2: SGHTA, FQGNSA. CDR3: CASSFHGLAGWETQYF. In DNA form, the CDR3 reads TGTGCCAGCAGCTTTCACGGACTAGCGGGCTGGGAGACCCAGTACTTC.

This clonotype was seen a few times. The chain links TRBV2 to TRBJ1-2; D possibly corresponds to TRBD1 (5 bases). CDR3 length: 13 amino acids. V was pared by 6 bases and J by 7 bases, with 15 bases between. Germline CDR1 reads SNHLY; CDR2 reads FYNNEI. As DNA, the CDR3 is TGTGCCAGCAGCCCGACAGAACAGGCTGGCTACACCTTC. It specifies CASSPTEQAGYTF.

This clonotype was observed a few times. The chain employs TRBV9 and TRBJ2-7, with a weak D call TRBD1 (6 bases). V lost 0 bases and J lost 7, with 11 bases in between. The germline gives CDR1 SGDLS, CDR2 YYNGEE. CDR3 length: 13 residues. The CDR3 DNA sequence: TGTGCCAGCAGCGTAGGCCCCACAGGGGAGCAGTACTTC. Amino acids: CASSVGPTGEQYF.

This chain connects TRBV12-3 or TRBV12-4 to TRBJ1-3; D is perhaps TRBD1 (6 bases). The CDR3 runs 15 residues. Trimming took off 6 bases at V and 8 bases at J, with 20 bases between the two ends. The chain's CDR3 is CASSRTVTGLDTIYF. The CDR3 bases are TGTGCCAGCAGCCGAACCGTTACAGGGTTAGACACCATATATTTT.

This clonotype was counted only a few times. The CDR3 reads CASSSGGGLNTEAFF. The CDR3 coding sequence is TGTGCCAGCAGTTCAGGGGGCGGCCTGAACACTGAAGCTTTCTTT. The rearrangement links TRBV12-3 or TRBV12-4 to TRBJ1-1; 8 bases are shared with TRBD1. Trimming removed 4 bases from V and 0 bases from J; junction bases left unmatched: 4. This CDR3 has 15 residues.

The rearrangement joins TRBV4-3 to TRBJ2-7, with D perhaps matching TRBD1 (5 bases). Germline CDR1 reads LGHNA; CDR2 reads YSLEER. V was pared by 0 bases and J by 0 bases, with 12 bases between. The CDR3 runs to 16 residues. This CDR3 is CASSQESTGVSYEQYF. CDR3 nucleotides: TGCGCCAGCAGCCAAGAGAGCACAGGAGTCTCCTACGAGCAGTACTTC.

CDR3 protein: CASSYGHHLLGDEQYF. CDR3 coding DNA: TGTGCCAGCAGCTACGGACATCATCTTCTAGGGGACGAGCAGTACTTC. This sequence joins TRBV11-2 and TRBJ2-7; weak D call: TRBD1 (5 bases). The germline V gene has CDR1 SGHAT and CDR2 FQNNGV. The V gene lost 4 bases and the J gene lost 5 bases, with 21 bases spanning the gap. The CDR3 length is 16 residues. The whole variable domain, remainder taken from reference TRBV11-2 and TRBJ2-7, is EAGVAQSPRYKIIEKRQSVAFWCNPISGHATLYWYQQILGQGPKLLIQFQNNGVVDDSQLPKDRFSAERLKGVDSTLKIQPAKLEDSAVYLCASSYGHHLLGDEQYFGPGTRLTVT.

CDR3 sequence: CASSPRNRESNQPQHF. CDR3 coding DNA: TGTGCCAGCAGTCCCCGGAACAGGGAAAGCAATCAGCCCCAGCATTTT. The V gene is TRBV12-3 or TRBV12-4, the J gene TRBJ1-5, with D possibly matching TRBD1 (6 bases). The CDR3 is 16 amino acids. V was trimmed by 5 bases and J by 1 base, leaving 15 bases between them.

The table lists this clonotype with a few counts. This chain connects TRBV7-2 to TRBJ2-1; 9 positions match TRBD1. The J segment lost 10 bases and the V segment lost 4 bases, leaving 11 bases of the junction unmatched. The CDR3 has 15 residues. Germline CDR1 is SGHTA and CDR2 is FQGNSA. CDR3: CASSSSGTGIKEQFF. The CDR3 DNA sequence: TGTGCCAGCAGCTCGTCCGGGACAGGGATTAAGGAGCAGTTCTTC.